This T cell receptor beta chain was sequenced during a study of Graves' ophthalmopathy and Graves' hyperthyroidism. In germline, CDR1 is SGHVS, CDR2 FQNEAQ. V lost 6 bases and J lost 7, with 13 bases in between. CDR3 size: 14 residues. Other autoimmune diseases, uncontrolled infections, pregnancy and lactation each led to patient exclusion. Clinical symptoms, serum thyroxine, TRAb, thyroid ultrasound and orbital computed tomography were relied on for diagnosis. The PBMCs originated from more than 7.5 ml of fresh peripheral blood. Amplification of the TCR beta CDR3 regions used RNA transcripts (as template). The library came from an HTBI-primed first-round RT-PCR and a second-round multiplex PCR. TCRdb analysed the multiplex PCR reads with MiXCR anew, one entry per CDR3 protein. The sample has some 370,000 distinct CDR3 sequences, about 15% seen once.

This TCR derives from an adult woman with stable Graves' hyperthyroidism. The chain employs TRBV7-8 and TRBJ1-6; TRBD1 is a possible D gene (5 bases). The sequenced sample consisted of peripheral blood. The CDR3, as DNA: TGTGCCAGCAGGGTGGGGGTGAGAAATTCACCCCTCCACTTT. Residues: CASRVGVRNSPLHF.